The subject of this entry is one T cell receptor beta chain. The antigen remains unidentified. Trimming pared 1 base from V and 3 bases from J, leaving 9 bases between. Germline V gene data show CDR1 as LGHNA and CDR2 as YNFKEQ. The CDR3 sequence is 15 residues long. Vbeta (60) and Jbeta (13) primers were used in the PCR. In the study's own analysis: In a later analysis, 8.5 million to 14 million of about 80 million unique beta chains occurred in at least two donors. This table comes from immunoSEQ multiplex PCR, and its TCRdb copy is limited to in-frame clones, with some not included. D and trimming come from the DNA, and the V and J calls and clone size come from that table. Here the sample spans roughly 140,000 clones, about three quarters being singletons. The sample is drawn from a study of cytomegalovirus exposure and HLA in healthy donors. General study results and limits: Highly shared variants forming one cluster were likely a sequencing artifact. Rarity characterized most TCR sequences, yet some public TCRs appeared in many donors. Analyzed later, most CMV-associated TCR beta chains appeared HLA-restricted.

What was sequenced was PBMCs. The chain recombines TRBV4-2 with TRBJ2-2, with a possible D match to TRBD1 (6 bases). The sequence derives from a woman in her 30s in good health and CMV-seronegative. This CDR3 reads CASSQVTGDTGELFF. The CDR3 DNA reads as TGTGCCAGCAGCCAAGTGACAGGCGACACCGGGGAGCTGTTTTTT.